These 21 T cell receptor beta chains originate from one sample sequenced in a study of T cell changes during pregnancy in multiple sclerosis. The protocol was immunoSEQ multiplex PCR, while the TCRdb copy is restricted to in-frame clones and leaves out a portion. The sample lists approximately 85,000 clones; about 94% were seen once. The sample here was peripheral blood, taken in the third trimester of pregnancy. All receptors come from a female donor with multiple sclerosis, enrolled in a pregnancy study.

This chain connects TRBV13 to TRBJ2-2; the match to TRBD1 covers 7 bases. The germline CDR1 and CDR2 sequences are PRHDT and FYEKMQ (reference sequence). After removal of 5 bases from V and 1 base from J, the junction contained 7 bases not matched to a gene. CDR3 length: 16 residues. In DNA, the CDR3 is TGTGCCAGCAGCCGACCGGGACAGAGGAACACCGGGGAGCTGTTTTTT. This codes for CASSRPGQRNTGELFF.

The chain carries TRBV5-6 and TRBJ2-2; TRBD1 matches at 8 bases. The CDR3 sequence is 17 residues long. Looked up from germline, CDR1 is SGHDT and CDR2 is YYEEEE. V was pared by 3 bases and J by 1 base, with 8 bases of the junction left unmatched. Here the CDR3 reads CASSWATRGLNTGELFF. CDR3 nucleotide sequence: TGTGCCAGCAGCTGGGCAACCAGGGGGCTGAACACCGGGGAGCTGTTTTTT.

The chain links TRBV7-2 to TRBJ2-5, with TRBD2 identical over 7 bases. The CDR3 consists of 14 residues. Looked up from germline, CDR1 is SGHTA and CDR2 is FQGNSA. V was pared by 4 bases and J by 5 bases, with 7 bases of the junction left unmatched. In DNA form, the CDR3 reads TGTGCCAGCAGCTCTCGGACTAGGACTGAGACCCAGTACTTC. Residues: CASSSRTRTETQYF.

With regard to this clone: Germline and junction disagree at one end, which may indicate a read error. This sequence joins TRBV7-7 and TRBJ2-5; 8 bases fit TRBD1. CDR1 is SSHAT and CDR2 is FNYEAQ in the germline V gene (reference sequence). CDR3 length equals 15 residues. CDR3 sequence: CASSSGQGGQETQYF. In DNA, the CDR3 is TGTGCTAGCAGCTCCGGACAGGGCGGCCAAGAGACCCAGTACTTC.

This sequence joins TRBV29-1 and TRBJ1-1; D unresolved. The germline V gene has CDR1 SQVTM and CDR2 ANQGSEA. CDR3 length equals 11 residues. The V end was cut by 4 bases, the J end by 1 base, with 4 bases between. The DNA for the CDR3 is TGCAGCGTTGTATGGAACACTGAAGCTTTCTTT. Protein product: CSVVWNTEAFF.

V gene TRBV9 combines with J gene TRBJ1-3, with TRBD1 matching 9 bases. The CDR3 has 18 residues. The germline V gene has CDR1 SGDLS and CDR2 YYNGEE. Germline trimming cut 4 bases from V and 4 bases from J; bases unmatched to any gene: 15. The CDR3 bases are TGTGCCAGCAGCCCGATTATGGAGACAGGGGGTTCAGGAAACACCATATATTTT. Protein product: CASSPIMETGGSGNTIYF.

V gene TRBV11-2 combines with J gene TRBJ1-3; TRBD1 is a possible D gene (5 bases). The CDR3 is made up of 12 amino acids. CDR1 and CDR2 from the germline V gene are SGHAT and FQNNGV. Trimming removed 8 bases at V and 9 bases at J, with 14 bases between. CDR3 amino acids: CASRSAGGTIYF. The CDR3 coding sequence is TGTGCCAGCCGGAGCGCGGGGGGCACCATATATTTT.

The chain joins TRBV25-1 to TRBJ2-1; 9 nucleotides line up with TRBD2. The germline gives CDR1 MGHDK, CDR2 SYGVNS. V was pared by 6 bases and J by 3 bases, with 6 bases of the junction left unmatched. There are 15 residues in the CDR3. The CDR3 protein is CASREGGGVYNEQFF. Here the CDR3 DNA reads TGTGCCAGCAGGGAGGGCGGGGGGGTCTACAATGAGCAGTTCTTC.

This clone has a handful of counts. The rearrangement links TRBV4-2 to TRBJ2-3, with D possibly being TRBD1 (6 bases). The CDR3 contains 14 residues. Germline V CDR1 and CDR2: LGHNA, YNFKEQ. Trimming took 2 bases from V and 5 from J, leaving 11 bases between them. The CDR3 DNA reads TGTGCCAGCAGCCAACACAGGGAAGGAGATACGCAGTATTTT. Translation gives CASSQHREGDTQYF.

The gene calls are TRBV19 and TRBJ2-1; D perhaps matches TRBD1 (6 bases). The CDR3 spans 17 residues. The germline CDR1 and CDR2 sequences are LNHDA and SQIVND (reference sequence). V lost 3 bases and J lost 7, with 22 bases in between. Here the CDR3 DNA reads TGTGCCAGTAGTATCCTACTGGGGGCCTCAAACGAGAATGAGCAGTTCTTC. Encoded protein: CASSILLGASNENEQFF.

In nucleotides, the CDR3 is TGTGCCAGCAGCTCGCGCGGGGGTTTTGGCTACACCTTC. This encodes CASSSRGGFGYTF. This chain joins TRBV13 and TRBJ1-2; tentatively, D is TRBD1 (5 bases). The germline V and J ends were trimmed by 4 bases and 7 bases, with 13 bases remaining between them. Germline assignment: CDR1 PRHDT and CDR2 FYEKMQ (reference sequence). The CDR3 sequence is 13 residues long.

The genes are TRBV5-6 and TRBJ2-5, with 11 bases matching TRBD2. Germline loops: CDR1 SGHDT, CDR2 YYEEEE. This CDR3 is built from 16 residues. V gave up 3 bases and J gave up 5 bases; unmatched junction bases: 9. The CDR3 loop is CASSSIAGGPGETQYF. Written as DNA, the CDR3 is TGTGCCAGCAGCTCAATAGCGGGGGGGCCTGGGGAGACCCAGTACTTC.

This clone was recorded only once. V usage is TRBV7-2 and J usage is TRBJ1-6, with 8 bases matching TRBD1. V trimming: 2 bases; J trimming: 7 bases; junction bases outside the gene matches: 13. Germline V lookup: CDR1 SGHTA, CDR2 FQGNSA. The CDR3 is 18 residues long. CDR3 in amino acids: CASSLPPTRTGINSPLHF. The CDR3 region has the DNA TGTGCCAGCAGCTTACCACCGACACGGACAGGGATCAATTCACCCCTCCACTTT.

CDR3 DNA sequence: TGTGCCAGCATAATTAGGGGACAGCCCCAGCATTTT. Residues: CASIIRGQPQHF. The chain is built from TRBV5-4 and TRBJ1-5, with D possibly matching TRBD1 (5 bases). V shed 6 bases and J shed 7 bases, with 11 bases lying between them. The length of the CDR3 is 12 residues. Germline V gene sequence: CDR1 SGHNT, CDR2 YYREEE (reference sequence).

The genes are TRBV6-5 and TRBJ2-5, with D perhaps TRBD1 (5 bases). V was cut by 6 bases and J by 5 bases, with 10 bases left in between. Germline V gene data show CDR1 as MNHEY and CDR2 as SVGAGI. The CDR3 has 12 amino acids. DNA of the CDR3: TGTGCCAGCAGCCAGGGTGAGGAGACCCAGTACTTC. This gives the protein CASSQGEETQYF.

This chain links TRBV5-1 with TRBJ2-1, with TRBD2 matching 7 bases. V lost 0 bases and J lost 9; bases outside the gene matches: 6. CDR3 length: 14 residues. CDR1 is SGHRS, CDR2 YFSETQ, per germline. The CDR3 here is CASSLVGSGGEQFF. CDR3 bases: TGCGCCAGCAGCTTGGTGGGCTCGGGGGGTGAGCAGTTCTTC. The entire variable domain, with the rest obtained from reference TRBV5-1 and TRBJ2-1, is as follows: KAGVTQTPRYLIKTRGQQVTLSCSPISGHRSVSWYQQTPGQGLQFLFEYFSETQRNKGNFPGRFSGRQFSNSRSEMNVSTLELGDSALYLCASSLVGSGGEQFFGPGTRLTVL.

In DNA form, the CDR3 reads TGTGCCAGCAGCCGGGGACTAGCGGGGAGGAATGAGCAGTTCTTC. This encodes CASSRGLAGRNEQFF. The chain is built from TRBV11-3 and TRBJ2-1, with 13 bases aligning to TRBD2. CDR1 is SGHNT and CDR2 is YENEEA in the germline V gene. V shed 5 bases and J 7 bases; nucleotides not matched to a gene: 5. This CDR3 spans 15 amino acids. Combining the CDR3 with reference TRBV11-3 and TRBJ2-1 gives the whole variable domain EAGVVQSPRYKIIEKKQPVAFWCNPISGHNTLYWYLQNLGQGPELLIRYENEEAVDDSQLPKDRFSAERLKGVDSTLKIQPAELGDSAVYLCASSRGLAGRNEQFFGPGTRLTVL.

This clone was seen just once. The V and J genes are TRBV29-1 and TRBJ1-1, with 7 positions matching TRBD1. Trimming took 8 bases from V and 1 from J; bases not matched to a gene: 4. Germline V gene sequence: CDR1 SQVTM, CDR2 ANQGSEA. The CDR3 length is 12 residues. The CDR3 region is CSTGQENTEAFF. CDR3 DNA sequence: TGCAGCACCGGACAGGAGAACACTGAAGCTTTCTTT.

The genes are TRBV6-5 and TRBJ1-2; D uncertain. Germline loops: CDR1 MNHEY, CDR2 SVGAGI. The CDR3 loop spans 15 amino acids. V was trimmed by 5 bases and J by 7 bases, leaving 20 bases between them. This chain's CDR3 is CASSTLSEVTGGYTF. CDR3 DNA sequence: TGTGCCAGCAGTACCCTTTCGGAGGTTACTGGTGGCTACACCTTC.

The V gene is TRBV9, the J gene TRBJ1-1; no reliable D call. CDR3 length: 13 residues. Trimming shortened V by 2 bases and J by 6 bases, and 11 bases separated the two germline ends. Germline CDR1 SGDLS, CDR2 YYNGEE. The DNA for the CDR3 is TGTGCCAGCAGCGTGGGAGGGTACGCTGAAGCTTTCTTT. Translated, it gives CASSVGGYAEAFF.

The chain recombines TRBV11-1 with TRBJ1-5; D is undetermined. The germline CDR1 and CDR2 sequences are SGHAT and FQDESV (reference sequence). V lost 1 base to trimming and J lost 3 bases, with 7 bases between them. This CDR3 comprises 14 residues. CDR3 protein: CASSLEGDNQPQHF. CDR3 DNA: TGTGCCAGCAGCTTAGAGGGAGACAATCAGCCCCAGCATTTT. Full variable domain (outside the CDR3, taken from reference TRBV11-1 and TRBJ1-5): EAEVAQSPRYKITEKSQAVAFWCDPISGHATLYWYRQILGQGPELLVQFQDESVVDDSQLPKDRFSAERLKGVDSTLKIQPAELGDSAMYLCASSLEGDNQPQHFGDGTRLSIL.